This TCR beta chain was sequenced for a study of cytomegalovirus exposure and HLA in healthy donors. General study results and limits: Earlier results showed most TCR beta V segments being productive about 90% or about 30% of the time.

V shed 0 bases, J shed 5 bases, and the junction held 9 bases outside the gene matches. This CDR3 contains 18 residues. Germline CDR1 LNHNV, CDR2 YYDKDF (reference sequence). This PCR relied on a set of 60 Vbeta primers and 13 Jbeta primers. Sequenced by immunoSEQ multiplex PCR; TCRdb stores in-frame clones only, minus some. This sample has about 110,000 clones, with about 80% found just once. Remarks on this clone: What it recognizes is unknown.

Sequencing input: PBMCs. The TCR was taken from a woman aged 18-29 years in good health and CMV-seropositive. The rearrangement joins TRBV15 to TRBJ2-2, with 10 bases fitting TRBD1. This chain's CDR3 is CATSRDRDRGLKTGELFF. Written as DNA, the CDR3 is TGTGCCACCAGCAGAGACCGGGACAGGGGCCTGAAAACCGGGGAGCTGTTTTTT.